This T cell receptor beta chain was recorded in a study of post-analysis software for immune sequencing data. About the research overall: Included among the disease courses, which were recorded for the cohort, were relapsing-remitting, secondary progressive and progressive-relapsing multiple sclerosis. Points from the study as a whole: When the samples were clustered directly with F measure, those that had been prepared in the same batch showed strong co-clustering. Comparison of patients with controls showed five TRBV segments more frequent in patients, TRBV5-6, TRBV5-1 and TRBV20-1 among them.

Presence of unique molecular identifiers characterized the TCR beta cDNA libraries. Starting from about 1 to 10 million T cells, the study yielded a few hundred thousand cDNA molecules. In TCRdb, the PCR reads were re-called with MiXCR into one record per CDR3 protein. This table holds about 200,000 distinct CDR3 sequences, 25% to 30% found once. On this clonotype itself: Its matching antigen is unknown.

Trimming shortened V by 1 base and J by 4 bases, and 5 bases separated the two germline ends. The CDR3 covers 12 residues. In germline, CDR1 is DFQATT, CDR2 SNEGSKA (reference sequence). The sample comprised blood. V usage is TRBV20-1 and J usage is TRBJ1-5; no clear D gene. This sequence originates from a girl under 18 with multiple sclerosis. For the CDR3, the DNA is TGCAGTGCTAGAGGGCAGAATCAGCCCCAGCATTTT. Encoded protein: CSARGQNQPQHF.